These 27 T cell receptor beta chains were sequenced from one sample in a study of Tregs in tolerant kidney transplant recipients. Measured with immunoSEQ multiplex PCR; TCRdb has only the in-frame clones, and not every one. This sample's table reports 30,000 or so clones. The sample in question was CD8+ T cells from blood, obtained before the transplant. The receptors derive from a human donor who received a combined kidney and bone marrow transplant.

As regards this clone: The CDR3 end is not reached by the read, which stops 3 residues before it; the germline J gene fills it in. The J gene is TRBJ2-2, the V gene TRBV18, with D possibly matching TRBD2 (5 bases). Per the germline V gene, CDR1 is KGHSH and CDR2 is LQKENI. The CDR3 has 16 amino acids. V was shortened by 0 bases and J by 4 bases, with 12 bases between the two germline ends. CDR3 region: CASSPPTRGGTGELFF. The covered CDR3 bases are TGTGCCAGCTCACCACCGACCCGCGGAGGCACCGGGGAG.

The CDR3 loop reads CASSLGGRMNTEAFF. CDR3 DNA, as far as it was read: TGTGCCAGCAGCTTGGGCGGTCGTATGAACACTGAA. The chain recombines TRBV5-6 with TRBJ1-1; D is unresolved. Sequencing ends 3 residues short of the CDR3 end; the germline J gene provides the rest. Trimming removed 0 bases at V and 0 bases at J, with 9 bases between. The CDR3 length is 15 residues. CDR1 is SGHDT and CDR2 is YYEEEE in the germline V gene.

With regard to this clone: The read gets to within 3 residues of the CDR3 end, and the germline J gene fills in the rest. V and J are TRBV19 and TRBJ2-7; tentatively, D is TRBD2 (6 bases). Trimming removed 5 bases from V and 3 bases from J, with 11 bases in between. The CDR3 has 13 residues. Germline CDR1 and CDR2: LNHDA and SQIVND (reference sequence). CDR3: CASSWGSGYEQYF. The DNA read from the CDR3 is TGTGCCAGTAGTTGGGGTAGCGGCTACGAG.

Notes on this clone: The CDR3 is cut off 3 residues early in the read; its end comes from the germline J gene. The chain combines TRBV5-6 with TRBJ2-7; D perhaps matches TRBD1 (6 bases). The CDR3 has 14 amino acids. Per germline, CDR1 SGHDT and CDR2 YYEEEE. The V and J ends lost 0 bases and 4 bases respectively, with 11 bases between them. The part of the CDR3 DNA that was read is TGTGCCAGCAGCTTGGCCGGGACACCTTACGAG. Protein product: CASSLAGTPYE. The complete CDR3 sequence is CASSLAGTPYEQYF.

In the case of this clone: Sequencing ends 3 residues short of the CDR3 end; the germline J gene provides the rest. This chain joins TRBV20-1 and TRBJ1-1; 12 nucleotides align to TRBD1. CDR1 DFQATT and CDR2 SNEGSKA come from the germline V gene (reference sequence). The ends lost 7 bases at V and 5 bases at J; junction bases unmatched: 11. This CDR3 is 15 amino acids long. Here the CDR3 reads CSVHRDRGPGTEAFF. The sequenced part of the CDR3 DNA is TGCAGTGTTCACCGGGACAGGGGGCCTGGGACTGAA.

About this clone: The observed sequence ends 3 residues before the CDR3 terminus, with the missing tail filled in from the germline J gene. The J gene is TRBJ2-5, the V gene TRBV5-5, with 8 bases lining up with TRBD1. CDR1 is SGHKS, CDR2 YYEKEE, per germline (reference sequence). Germline trimming cut 0 bases from V and 2 bases from J; bases unmatched to any gene: 3. The CDR3 loop spans 15 amino acids. CDR3 residues: CASSLGTGLQETQYF. CDR3 bases read: TGTGCCAGCAGCTTGGGGACAGGGCTTCAAGAGACC. The whole variable domain, remainder taken from reference TRBV5-5 and TRBJ2-5, is DAGVTQSPTHLIKTRGQQVTLRCSPISGHKSVSWYQQVLGQGPQFIFQYYEKEERGRGNFPDRFSARQFPNYSSELNVNALLLGDSALYLCASSLGTGLQETQYFGPGTRLLVL.

Of note for this clone: The read ends 3 residues before the CDR3 terminus; that terminus is restored from the germline J gene. V is TRBV10-2 and J is TRBJ2-7; TRBD2 agrees at 7 bases. CDR1 is WSHSY, CDR2 SAAADI, per germline. The CDR3 totals 14 residues. V lost 6 bases, J lost 0 bases, and 5 bases stayed unmatched. The CDR3 DNA, read in part, is TGCGCCAGCAGGGTTAGCGGGCACTCCTACGAG. Translated: CASRVSGHSYE. The full CDR3 is CASRVSGHSYEQYF.

Remarks on this clone: Read data end 3 residues before the CDR3 end; the end is taken from the germline J gene. The V gene is TRBV5-6, the J gene TRBJ2-5; 10 bases fit TRBD1. V dropped 4 bases and J dropped 5; count of bases not matched to a gene: 2. CDR3 length equals 13 residues. Germline CDR1 SGHDT, CDR2 YYEEEE. CDR3 residues: CASSTGQGETQYF. The sequenced CDR3 bases are TGTGCCAGCAGCACGGGACAGGGGGAGACC.

This clone ranks as medium-sized (0.01 to 0.1%) in terms of frequency. The read is 3 residues too short to cover the CDR3 end, so that end is filled in from the germline J gene. The genes are TRBV7-3 and TRBJ2-1; a weak D match, TRBD2 (5 bases). Trimming removed 5 bases from V and 4 bases from J, with 12 bases in between. CDR1 is SGHTA and CDR2 is FQGTGA in the germline V gene. This CDR3 contains 14 residues. CDR3 bases read: TGTGCCAGCAGCCCTAGCCCCGGGTACAATGAG. Residues: CASSPSPGYNE. The full CDR3 protein is CASSPSPGYNEQFF.

With regard to this clone: The read terminates 3 residues before the CDR3 end, so the remaining end is supplied by the germline J gene. The rearrangement links TRBV5-5 to TRBJ2-7; D not resolved. With 1 base removed from V and 0 bases from J, the gap between germline ends came to 5 bases. Germline CDR1 reads SGHKS; CDR2 reads YYEKEE (reference sequence). The CDR3 has 13 residues. CDR3 DNA (partial): TGTGCCAGCAGCTTGCTAGACTCCTACGAG. It yields the protein CASSLLDSYE. The CDR3 in its entirety is CASSLLDSYEQYF. Together with reference TRBV5-5 and TRBJ2-7, the CDR3 gives the full variable domain: DAGVTQSPTHLIKTRGQQVTLRCSPISGHKSVSWYQQVLGQGPQFIFQYYEKEERGRGNFPDRFSARQFPNYSSELNVNALLLGDSALYLCASSLLDSYEQYFGPGTRLTVT.

Of note for this clone: The read ends 3 residues early relative to the CDR3; the germline J gene fills the gap. The V call is TRBV29-1, the J call TRBJ1-1, with 7 bases that match TRBD1. The CDR3 loop spans 11 amino acids. Germline V CDR1 and CDR2: SQVTM, ANQGSEA. The CDR3 sequence: CSVPGQSGAFF. The sequenced part of the CDR3 DNA is TGCAGCGTTCCGGGACAGTCGGGG. Using reference TRBV29-1 and TRBJ1-1 for the parts outside the CDR3, the full variable domain is SAVISQKPSRDICQRGTSLTIQCQVDSQVTMMFWYRQQPGQSLTLIATANQGSEATYESGFVIDKFPISRPNLTFSTLTVSNMSPEDSSIYLCSVPGQSGAFFGQGTRLTVV.

Notes on this clone: The missing CDR3 end, 3 residues past where the read stops, is filled in from the germline J gene. The V and J genes are TRBV5-6 and TRBJ2-3, with 13 positions matching TRBD2. Germline V gene sequence: CDR1 SGHDT, CDR2 YYEEEE. CDR3 length equals 15 residues. Partial CDR3 DNA: TGTGCCAGCAGCGAAGGACTAGCGGGAGTCGAGACG. Amino acids: CASSEGLAGVET. The whole CDR3 protein is CASSEGLAGVETQYF.

On this clone: The CDR3 extends 3 residues past the end of the read, so its final part is completed from the germline J gene. The rearrangement joins TRBV19 to TRBJ2-3; the D gene is possibly TRBD2 (6 bases). Germline CDR1 and CDR2: LNHDA and SQIVND (reference sequence). The CDR3 contains 16 residues. With 3 bases removed from V and 0 bases from J, the gap between germline ends came to 13 bases. The chain's CDR3 is CASSMSAGYSTDTQYF. The covered CDR3 bases are TGTGCCAGTAGTATGTCAGCGGGCTATAGCACAGATACG. The full variable domain, with the rest looked up from reference TRBV19 and TRBJ2-3, is DGGITQSPKYLFRKEGQNVTLSCEQNLNHDAMYWYRQDPGQGLRLIYYSQIVNDFQKGDIAEGYSVSREKKESFPLTVTSAQKNPTAFYLCASSMSAGYSTDTQYFGPGTRLTVL.

Note on this clone: The read gets to within 3 residues of the CDR3 end, and the germline J gene fills in the rest. The chain combines TRBV19 with TRBJ2-2, with TRBD1 identical over 8 bases. CDR1 and CDR2 (germline): LNHDA, SQIVND (reference sequence). This CDR3 contains 13 residues. V dropped 7 bases and J dropped 5; count of bases not matched to a gene: 3. CDR3 amino acids: CASIDRGTGELFF. The sequenced CDR3 bases are TGTGCCAGTATCGACAGGGGAACCGGGGAG.

In the case of this clone: From the germline J gene comes the end of the CDR3, since the read stops 3 residues before it. This sequence joins TRBV7-9 and TRBJ1-5; 8 positions match TRBD1. CDR3 length equals 15 residues. In germline, CDR1 is SEHNR, CDR2 FQNEAQ (reference sequence). The V and J ends lost 5 bases and 3 bases, in that order; junction bases with no gene match: 6. CDR3 sequence: CASSLTGAYNQPQHF. The DNA read from the CDR3 is TGTGCCAGCAGCCTGACAGGGGCCTACAATCAGCCC.

The covered CDR3 bases are TGTGCCTGGAGTGTGGGGACAGGGGATTCACCC. This translates into CAWSVGTGDSP. The whole CDR3 protein reads CAWSVGTGDSPLHF. The chain links TRBV30 to TRBJ1-6; TRBD1 matches 10 bases. The read comes to an end 3 residues before the CDR3 does, leaving the germline J gene to fill in the end. This CDR3 contains 14 residues. Trimming removed 0 bases from V and 8 bases from J; junction bases left unmatched: 1. Germline CDR1 is GTSNPN and CDR2 is SVGIG (reference sequence).

Note on this clone: The read terminates 3 residues ahead of where the CDR3 ends, so the germline J gene completes it. The chain is built from TRBV19 and TRBJ1-1, with D hard to call. V was trimmed by 4 bases and J by 2 bases, leaving 5 bases between them. Looked up from germline, CDR1 is LNHDA and CDR2 is SQIVND (reference sequence). The CDR3 runs 12 residues. The CDR3 DNA, read in part, is TGTGCCAGTAGTAGGCTTAACACTGAA. Encoded protein: CASSRLNTE. The entire CDR3 protein reads CASSRLNTEAFF.

As concerns this clone: The DNA is left out, because the CDR3 cannot be placed on it with certainty; the CDR3 is given as TCRdb lists it. V is TRBV7-3 and J is TRBJ1-1; whether TRBD1, the table's D call, matches the DNA was not checked. CDR1 and CDR2 (germline): SGHTA, FQGTGA. With termini counted, the CDR3 has 15 amino acids. CDR3: CASSFGPGQNTEAFF.

With regard to this clone: The read ends 3 residues early relative to the CDR3; the germline J gene fills the gap. The chain couples TRBV20-1 to TRBJ1-3; 7 bases are shared with TRBD1. Germline V gene lookup returns CDR1 DFQATT and CDR2 SNEGSKA (reference sequence). The CDR3 totals 20 residues. The V and J ends lost 0 bases and 0 bases, in that order; junction bases with no gene match: 17. Here the CDR3 reads CSARDWGLGQRADSGNTIYF. The CDR3 bases that were read are TGCAGTGCTAGAGATTGGGGGTTGGGACAGCGAGCCGACTCTGGAAACACC.

Regarding this clone: The observed sequence ends 3 residues before the CDR3 terminus, with the missing tail filled in from the germline J gene. The genes are TRBV19 and TRBJ1-1, with 7 bases matching TRBD1. Germline V gene sequence: CDR1 LNHDA, CDR2 SQIVND (reference sequence). CDR3 length: 13 amino acids. V trimming: 6 bases; J trimming: 4 bases; junction bases outside the gene matches: 5. Incomplete CDR3 DNA: TGTGCCAGTAGGCACAGGGGCCCCACTGAA. Amino acids: CASRHRGPTE. The complete CDR3 sequence is CASRHRGPTEAFF.

The CDR3 here is CASRRGTDSNQPQHF. The sequenced part of the CDR3 DNA is TGTGCCAGCAGGCGCGGGACAGATAGCAATCAGCCC. V gene TRBV2 combines with J gene TRBJ1-5, with 7 bases fitting TRBD1. The read is 3 residues too short to cover the CDR3 end, so that end is filled in from the germline J gene. This CDR3 comprises 15 residues. After removal of 6 bases from V and 0 bases from J, the junction contained 5 bases not matched to a gene. Looked up from germline, CDR1 is SNHLY and CDR2 is FYNNEI.

In the case of this clone: The read comes to an end 3 residues before the CDR3 does, leaving the germline J gene to fill in the end. The chain has TRBV19 and TRBJ2-7, with 9 bases that match TRBD1. From germline, CDR1 is LNHDA and CDR2 SQIVND (reference sequence). The J segment lost 3 bases and the V segment lost 5 bases, leaving 8 bases of the junction unmatched. CDR3 length equals 15 residues. The CDR3 DNA, read in part, is TGTGCCAGTAGTGAACAGGGGGCTGTAAGCTACGAG. It codes for CASSEQGAVSYE. The entire CDR3 sequence reads CASSEQGAVSYEQYF.

As to this clone: Coverage ceases 3 residues before the CDR3 finishes, and the germline J gene fills in the end. The chain combines TRBV19 with TRBJ2-1; a possible D gene is TRBD1 (6 bases). The CDR3 consists of 15 residues. V was trimmed by 3 bases and J by 4 bases, leaving 13 bases between them. CDR1 and CDR2 (germline): LNHDA, SQIVND (reference sequence). The CDR3 loop reads CASSIQRDTYNEQFF. The part of the CDR3 DNA that was read is TGTGCCAGTAGTATCCAACGGGACACTTACAATGAG.

In the case of this clone: Coverage ceases 3 residues before the CDR3 finishes, and the germline J gene fills in the end. The genes are TRBV29-1 and TRBJ2-7, with a weak D call TRBD2 (5 bases). Germline V gene lookup returns CDR1 SQVTM and CDR2 ANQGSEA. V lost 4 bases and J lost 4, with 8 bases in between. CDR3 length: 11 residues. CDR3 DNA (partial): TGCAGCGTTGGGTCGGGGTACGAG. Translation gives CSVGSGYE. The full CDR3 sequence reads CSVGSGYEQYF.

A remark on this clone: The read falls 3 residues short of the CDR3 end, and the missing part is taken from the germline J gene. V usage is TRBV7-9 and J usage is TRBJ2-1, with D possibly TRBD2 on 5 matching bases. The CDR3 spans 14 residues. The V gene lost 3 bases and the J gene lost 8 bases, with 14 bases spanning the gap. Germline CDR1 is SEHNR and CDR2 is FQNEAQ (reference sequence). The CDR3 loop reads CASSFLRVVDEQFF. Partial CDR3 DNA: TGTGCCAGCAGCTTTCTGAGGGTTGTTGATGAG.

On this clone: The read is 3 residues too short to cover the CDR3 end, so that end is filled in from the germline J gene. The chain combines TRBV20-1 with TRBJ2-1; no definite D call. Trimming cost V 3 bases and J 4 bases, with 16 bases left between them. CDR3 length: 15 amino acids. The germline gives CDR1 DFQATT, CDR2 SNEGSKA (reference sequence). Incomplete CDR3 DNA: TGCAGTGCTAGTAGCTATAATACTATATACAATGAG. This translates into CSASSYNTIYNE. The whole CDR3 is CSASSYNTIYNEQFF.

Note on this clone: The CDR3 end is not reached by the read, which stops 3 residues before it; the germline J gene fills it in. The chain uses TRBV7-6 and TRBJ2-2, with 15 positions matching TRBD2. V was clipped by 5 bases and J by 8 bases; unmatched bases: 6. Germline CDR1 and CDR2: SGHVS and FNYEAQ. The CDR3 consists of 16 residues. Partial CDR3 DNA: TGTGCCAGCAGCCAACTGGGACTAGCGGGAGGAGGGGAG. This gives the protein CASSQLGLAGGGE. The CDR3, in full, reads CASSQLGLAGGGELFF.